The 8 T cell receptor beta chains given below trace back to one sample, sequenced in a study of post-analysis software for immune sequencing data. Overall study findings and caveats: Five or six TRBV segments appeared more often in patients than in controls, and TRBV5-6, TRBV5-1 and TRBV20-1 were among these.

Their antigen targets remain unknown. Unique-molecular-identifier-tagged TCR beta cDNA libraries were used. MiXCR, run by TCRdb on the PCR reads, gives a single entry per CDR3 protein. The data hold more than 450,000 distinct CDR3 sequences, with 44% observed a single time. Sample: blood. The receptors were sampled from a girl between 5 and 17 years old with multiple sclerosis.

The chain links TRBV28 to TRBJ1-2, with D tentatively TRBD1 (6 bases). Looked up from germline, CDR1 is MDHEN and CDR2 is SYDVKM. V lost 6 bases to trimming and J lost 3 bases, with 23 bases between them. The CDR3 runs 17 residues. DNA of the CDR3: TGTGCCAGCAGCCCCCACTTCTTGGGGGGCGCATACTATGGCTACACCTTC. Its protein is CASSPHFLGGAYYGYTF.

The chain has TRBV12-3 or TRBV12-4 and TRBJ2-5; 8 bases line up with TRBD2. The CDR3 covers 16 residues. With V trimmed by 6 bases and J by 2 bases, 11 bases remained unmatched. The CDR3 DNA reads TGTGCCAGCAGCTCCCAGCGGGAGTGGAAGCAAGAGACCCAGTACTTC. It is translated as CASSSQREWKQETQYF.

The chain is built from TRBV5-6 and TRBJ2-1; no reliable D call. The CDR3 extends over 13 amino acids. Deletions cut 7 bases from V and 4 bases from J, with 12 bases between. In germline, CDR1 is SGHDT, CDR2 YYEEEE. The CDR3 DNA is TGTGCCAGCCTCTTGGTGGGGTACAATGAGCAGTTCTTC. It specifies CASLLVGYNEQFF. The complete variable domain, with remaining parts taken from reference TRBV5-6 and TRBJ2-1, reads DAGVTQSPTHLIKTRGQQVTLRCSPKSGHDTVSWYQQALGQGPQFIFQYYEEEERQRGNFPDRFSGHQFPNYSSELNVNALLLGDSALYLCASLLVGYNEQFFGPGTRLTVL.

This clonotype appeared many times. This chain links TRBV6-1 with TRBJ2-1; the D call may be TRBD1 or TRBD2 (5 bases each). This CDR3 has 12 residues. Germline CDR1 reads MNHNS; CDR2 reads SASEGT. Trimming took 0 bases from V and 9 from J, leaving 6 bases between them. The CDR3 nucleotides read TGTGCCAGCAGTGAAGCCGGGACTGAGCAGTTCTTC. This encodes CASSEAGTEQFF.

The rearrangement uses TRBV12-1 and TRBJ2-1; the DNA was not compared with TRBD1, the D call given in the table. TRBV12-1 is termed a pseudogene. This CDR3 spans 15 amino acids. The CDR3 DNA reads as TGTGCCAGCAGGGGGACAGGTCTAACTTACAATGAGCAGTTCTTC. Protein sequence: CASRGTGLTYNEQFF.

This clonotype was counted a few times. CDR3 bases: TGCAGCGTTGAAGGCGGCACAGATACGCAGTATTTT. It specifies CSVEGGTDTQYF. The rearrangement joins TRBV29-1 to TRBJ2-3; D gene unclear. Germline CDR1 SQVTM, CDR2 ANQGSEA. V lost 1 base and J lost 1, with 3 bases in between. The CDR3 consists of 12 residues.

This clonotype was seen more than once but under ten times. CDR3 sequence reads: CASSQSGLGTEAFF. For the CDR3, the DNA is TGTGCCAGCAGTCAAAGCGGCCTGGGAACTGAAGCTTTCTTT. The rearrangement joins TRBV3-1 to TRBJ1-1; D remains ambiguous. Looked up from germline, CDR1 is LGHDT and CDR2 is YNNKEL (reference sequence). Trimming cost V 6 bases and J 5 bases, with 16 bases left between them. The CDR3 spans 14 residues.

This clonotype was observed once. The gene calls are TRBV10-3 and TRBJ2-3; 9 bases are a match to TRBD2. This CDR3 contains 15 residues. CDR1 is ENHRY, CDR2 SYGVKD, per germline. The ends lost 8 bases at V and 2 bases at J; junction bases unmatched: 8. CDR3 DNA sequence: TGTGCCATCGTTGATTCTAGCGGGAACACAGATACGCAGTATTTT. Translation: CAIVDSSGNTDTQYF.